The clone carrying this TCR beta chain was observed a handful of times. The V gene's germline CDR1 is MDHEN and CDR2 SYDVKM. CDR3 length: 16 residues. Trimming took off 4 bases at V and 2 bases at J, with 17 bases between the two ends. This sample was included in a study of T cells after yellow fever vaccination. TCRdb processed the 5' RACE reads anew with MiXCR; each CDR3 protein has one entry. Here the sample spans roughly 110,000 distinct CDR3 sequences, roughly 8.9% being singletons. The source of this sequence is a man in his thirties or forties who received the YFV17D yellow fever vaccine. This rearrangement joins TRBV28 to TRBJ2-5, with a weak D call TRBD2 (6 bases). The specimen comprised CD8+ T cells sorted from PBMCs, sampled 45 days after the yellow fever booster vaccination. CDR3 in amino acids: CASSSRDETPQETQYF. The CDR3 DNA is TGTGCCAGCAGTTCGCGGGACGAGACCCCACAAGAGACCCAGTACTTC.